Detailed here is one T cell receptor beta chain. Its antigen is not known. The data stem from a study of cytomegalovirus exposure and HLA in healthy donors. Study outcomes and limitations: As immune exposure information, only CMV serostatus was available.

The ends were cut back, 3 bases at V and 3 bases at J, with 7 bases in the middle. CDR1 is SGHTS and CDR2 is YDEGEE in the germline V gene. CDR3 length: 12 residues. Among the donors, all were healthy bone marrow donors. With 60 Vbeta and 13 Jbeta primers, the PCR was carried out. TCRdb keeps only in-frame clones here, not all; method: immunoSEQ multiplex PCR. The profile shows some 110,000 clones, roughly 77% of them singletons. The V gene is TRBV5-8, the J gene TRBJ2-7; D gene unclear. The sequenced material came from PBMCs. The source of this sequence is a man aged 50 or older in good health and CMV-seropositive. CDR3 sequence: CASSSHFYEQYF. The CDR3 nucleotides are TGTGCCAGCAGCTCCCACTTCTACGAGCAGTACTTC.